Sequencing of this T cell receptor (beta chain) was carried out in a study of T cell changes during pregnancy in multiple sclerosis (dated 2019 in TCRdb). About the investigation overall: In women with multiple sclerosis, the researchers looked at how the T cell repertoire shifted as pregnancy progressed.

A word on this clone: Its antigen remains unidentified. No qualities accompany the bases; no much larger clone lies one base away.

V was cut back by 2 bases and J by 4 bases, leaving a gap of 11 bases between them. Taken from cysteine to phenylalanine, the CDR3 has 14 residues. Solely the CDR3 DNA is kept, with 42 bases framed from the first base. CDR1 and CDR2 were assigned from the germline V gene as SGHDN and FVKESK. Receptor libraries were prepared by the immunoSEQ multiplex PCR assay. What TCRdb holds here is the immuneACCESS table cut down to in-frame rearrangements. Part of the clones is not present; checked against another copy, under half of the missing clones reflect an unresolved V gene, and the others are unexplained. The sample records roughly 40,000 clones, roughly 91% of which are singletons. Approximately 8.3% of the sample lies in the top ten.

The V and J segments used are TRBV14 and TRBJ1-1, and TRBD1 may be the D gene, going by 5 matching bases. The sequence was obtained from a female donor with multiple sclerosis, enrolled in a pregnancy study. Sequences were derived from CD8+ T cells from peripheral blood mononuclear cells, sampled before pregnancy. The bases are TGTGCCAGCAGCCAATGGCAGGGCTTCACTGAAGCTTTCTTT. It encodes CASSQWQGFTEAFF.